A selection of T cell receptor beta chains follows, all from one sample in a study of T cells after yellow fever vaccination. TCRdb redid the calling of the 5' RACE reads with MiXCR, one entry per CDR3 protein. This sample carries under 80,000 distinct CDR3 sequences, 6.5% to 8% of them seen once, and the ten largest clones take 36%. Sequenced material: CD8+ T cells sorted from PBMCs, taken 15 days after the yellow fever booster vaccination. The source of these receptors is a man aged 25 to 40 who received the YFV17D yellow fever vaccine. The CDR3 runs from the conserved cysteine through the conserved F or W. D genes are given only for firm matches. Clone size, where shown, is once, few, many, or a class for clones that have expanded.

TRBJ2-1,.,15,TRBV29-1,many,CSVASSFKDYNEQFF,TGCAGCGTTGCCTCTTCCTTCAAGGACTACAATGAGCAGTTCTTC
TRBJ1-1,.,13,TRBV7-9,many,CASSLNLQAEAFF,TGTGCCAGCAGCTTAAACCTTCAGGCGGAAGCTTTCTTT
TRBJ2-2,TRBD2,15,TRBV7-6,many,CASRGAGEVNGELFF,TGTGCCAGCAGAGGAGCGGGAGAGGTGAACGGGGAGCTGTTTTTT
TRBJ2-3,TRBD1,16,TRBV7-9,many,CASSGSGTGVIDTQYF,TGTGCCAGCAGCGGTTCCGGGACAGGGGTTATAGATACGCAGTATTTT
TRBJ2-7,TRBD2,14,TRBV5-1,many,CASKREGPVEEQYF,TGCGCCAGCAAGCGGGAGGGCCCAGTCGAAGAGCAGTACTTC
TRBJ2-1,TRBD2,17,TRBV5-5,many,CASSINLAGISYNEQFF,TGTGCCAGCAGCATTAATCTAGCGGGGATTTCCTACAATGAGCAGTTCTTC
TRBJ2-7,TRBD2,15,TRBV9,many,CASSNGGEKPYEQYF,TGTGCCAGCAGCAACGGGGGGGAGAAGCCCTACGAGCAGTACTTC
TRBJ1-3,.,12,TRBV30,many,CAWSRIGNTIYF,TGTGCCTGGAGCAGAATCGGAAACACCATATATTTT
TRBJ2-6,.,14,TRBV11-2,.,CASSLGGGANVLTF,TGTGCCAGCAGCTTAGGGGGAGGGGCCAACGTCCTGACTTTC
TRBJ1-2,.,15,TRBV4-1,.,CASSQVVWGNYGYTF,TGCGCCAGCAGCCAAGTGGTTTGGGGAAACTATGGCTACACCTTC
TRBJ1-1,.,14,TRBV5-1,many,CASSLATGDTEAFF,TGCGCCAGCAGCTTGGCAACGGGGGACACTGAAGCTTTCTTT
TRBJ2-2,TRBD2,16,TRBV2,many,CASSEGLASITGELFF,TGTGCCAGCAGTGAAGGACTAGCGTCGATCACCGGGGAGCTGTTTTTT
TRBJ1-5,.,11,TRBV12-5,many,CASGENQPQHF,TGTGCTAGTGGGGAAAATCAGCCCCAGCATTTT
TRBJ2-1,TRBD1,14,TRBV29-1,many,CSVEGGTGGYEQFF,TGCAGCGTTGAAGGGGGGACAGGGGGTTATGAGCAGTTCTTC
TRBJ2-2,.,15,TRBV27,many,CASSREPLYAGELFF,TGTGCCAGCAGTAGGGAGCCTTTGTACGCCGGGGAGCTGTTTTTT
TRBJ2-7,.,11,TRBV7-8,.,CASSVEDEQYF,TGTGCCAGCAGCGTAGAGGACGAGCAGTACTTC
TRBJ2-3,.,16,TRBV12-3/TRBV12-4,.,CASSRISGTSTGTQYF,TGTGCCAGCAGTCGGATTAGCGGTACTAGCACAGGTACGCAGTATTTT
TRBJ2-1,TRBD1,15,TRBV7-9,many,CASSSGGLSYNEQFF,TGTGCCAGCAGCTCAGGGGGTCTCTCCTACAATGAGCAGTTCTTC
TRBJ2-2,TRBD2,19,TRBV7-8,many,CASSLILAGLLGNTGELFF,TGTGCCAGCAGCTTAATCCTAGCGGGATTACTCGGGAACACCGGGGAGCTGTTTTTT
TRBJ2-1,TRBD2,15,TRBV10-1,few,CASSGGTNLANEQFF,TGCGCCAGCAGTGGCGGGACTAATCTCGCCAATGAGCAGTTCTTC
TRBJ2-1,TRBD1,15,TRBV18,many,CASSRPGTGEDEQFF,TGTGCCAGCTCACGTCCCGGGACAGGGGAGGATGAGCAGTTCTTC
TRBJ2-1,TRBD2,15,TRBV11-2,many,CASSQTSGSRNEQFF,TGTGCCAGCAGCCAAACTAGCGGGAGCAGGAATGAGCAGTTCTTC
TRBJ2-7,TRBD2,18,TRBV5-1,many,CASSLPGLAGDFGYEQYF,TGCGCCAGCAGCTTGCCAGGACTAGCGGGAGACTTCGGCTACGAGCAGTACTTC
TRBJ2-3,TRBD1,19,TRBV3-1,many,CASSQERFRDRDFTDTQYF,TGTGCCAGCAGCCAAGAGAGATTCCGGGACAGGGACTTCACAGATACGCAGTATTTT
TRBJ1-3,TRBD1,17,TRBV6-1,many,CASTMRQGMPSGNTIYF,TGTGCCAGCACCATGAGACAGGGAATGCCCTCTGGAAACACCATATATTTT
TRBJ2-1,.,16,TRBV4-3,many,CASSQAAGGRMGEQFF,TGCGCCAGCAGCCAAGCGGCGGGTGGCAGGATGGGTGAGCAGTTCTTC
TRBJ2-3,.,17,TRBV19,few,CASSLFSGGSATDTQYF,TGTGCCAGTAGTCTCTTCTCCGGGGGCTCGGCCACAGATACGCAGTATTTT
TRBJ2-5,TRBD1,14,TRBV4-2,many,CASSLQGAPETQYF,TGTGCCAGCAGCCTTCAGGGGGCGCCGGAGACCCAGTACTTC
TRBJ2-2,TRBD2,16,TRBV6-5,many,CASGGVGGEVTGELFF,TGTGCCAGCGGGGGTGTGGGGGGGGAAGTCACCGGGGAGCTGTTTTTT
TRBJ2-5,.,14,TRBV9,few,CASSSPADQETQYF,TGTGCCAGCAGTTCCCCAGCAGACCAAGAGACCCAGTACTTC
TRBJ2-3,TRBD2,16,TRBV13,few,CASSLGGTRATDTQYF,TGTGCCAGCAGTTTAGGGGGGACTAGGGCAACAGATACGCAGTATTTT
TRBJ1-2,.,12,TRBV30,.,CAWTAGNYGYTF,TGTGCCTGGACGGCGGGGAACTATGGCTACACCTTC
TRBJ2-1,.,14,TRBV12-3/TRBV12-4,many,CASRDRESYNEQFF,TGTGCCAGCAGGGATCGGGAGTCCTACAATGAGCAGTTCTTC
TRBJ2-7,TRBD1,13,TRBV15,many,CATSGDRSYEQYF,TGTGCCACCAGCGGGGACAGATCCTACGAGCAGTACTTC